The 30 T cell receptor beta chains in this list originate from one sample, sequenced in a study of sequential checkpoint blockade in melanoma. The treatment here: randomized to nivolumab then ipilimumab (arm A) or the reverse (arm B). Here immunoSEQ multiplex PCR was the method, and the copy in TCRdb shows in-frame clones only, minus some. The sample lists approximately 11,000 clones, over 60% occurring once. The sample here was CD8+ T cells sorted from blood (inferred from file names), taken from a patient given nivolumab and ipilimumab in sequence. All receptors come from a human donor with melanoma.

CDR3 nucleotide sequence: TGTGCCAGCTTTCGGGGAGAGGATTCACCCCTCCACTTT. It codes for CASFRGEDSPLHF. This sequence joins TRBV6-6 and TRBJ1-6; no clear D. CDR3 size: 13 residues. CDR1 is MNHNY, CDR2 SVGAGI, per germline (reference sequence). The V gene lost 8 bases and the J gene lost 8 bases, with 13 bases spanning the gap.

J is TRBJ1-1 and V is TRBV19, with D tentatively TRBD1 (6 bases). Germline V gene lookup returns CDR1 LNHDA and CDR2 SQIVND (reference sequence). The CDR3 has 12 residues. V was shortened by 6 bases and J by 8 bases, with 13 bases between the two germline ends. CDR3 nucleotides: TGTGCCAGTAGGGAAGGGGGATCCGAAGCTTTCTTT. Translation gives CASREGGSEAFF.

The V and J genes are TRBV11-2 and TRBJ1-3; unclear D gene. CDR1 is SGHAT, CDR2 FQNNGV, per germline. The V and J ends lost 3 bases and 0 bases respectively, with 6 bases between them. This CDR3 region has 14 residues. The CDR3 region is CASSLANSGNTIYF. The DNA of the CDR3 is TGTGCCAGCAGCTTGGCCAACTCTGGAAACACCATATATTTT.

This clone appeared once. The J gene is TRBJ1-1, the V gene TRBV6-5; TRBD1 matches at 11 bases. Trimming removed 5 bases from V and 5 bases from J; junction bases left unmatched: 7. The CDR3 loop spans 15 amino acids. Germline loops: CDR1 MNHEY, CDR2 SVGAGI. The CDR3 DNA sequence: TGTGCCAGCAGTCCTTCCGGGACAGGGGGGACTGAAGCTTTCTTT. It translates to CASSPSGTGGTEAFF.

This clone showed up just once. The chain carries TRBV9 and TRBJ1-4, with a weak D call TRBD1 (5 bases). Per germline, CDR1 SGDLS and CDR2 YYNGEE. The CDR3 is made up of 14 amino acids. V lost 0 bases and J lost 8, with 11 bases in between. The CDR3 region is CASSVDRGDEKLFF. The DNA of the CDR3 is TGTGCCAGCAGCGTAGATAGGGGTGACGAAAAACTGTTTTTT. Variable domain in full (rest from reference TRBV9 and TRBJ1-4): DSGVTQTPKHLITATGQRVTLRCSPRSGDLSVYWYQQSLDQGLQFLIQYYNGEERAKGNILERFSAQQFPDLHSELNLSSLELGDSALYFCASSVDRGDEKLFFGSGTQLSVL.

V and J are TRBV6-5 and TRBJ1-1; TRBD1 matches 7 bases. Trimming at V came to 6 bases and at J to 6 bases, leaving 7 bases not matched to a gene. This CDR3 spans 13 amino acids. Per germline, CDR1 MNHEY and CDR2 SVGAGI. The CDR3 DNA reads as TGTGCCAGCAGGACAGGGTCGATCGCTGAAGCTTTCTTT. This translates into CASRTGSIAEAFF.

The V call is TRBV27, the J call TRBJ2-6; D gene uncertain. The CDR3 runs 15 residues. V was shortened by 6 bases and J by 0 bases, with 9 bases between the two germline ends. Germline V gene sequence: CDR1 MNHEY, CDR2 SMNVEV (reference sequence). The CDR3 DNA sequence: TGTGCCAGCAGCCAGTTGTCCTCTGGGGCCAACGTCCTGACTTTC. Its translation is CASSQLSSGANVLTF.

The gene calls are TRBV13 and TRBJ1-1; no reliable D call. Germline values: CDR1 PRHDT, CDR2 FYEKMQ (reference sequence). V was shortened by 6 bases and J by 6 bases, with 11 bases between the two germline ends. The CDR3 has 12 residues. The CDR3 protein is CASRSGGAEAFF. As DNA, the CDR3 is TGTGCCAGCAGATCTGGCGGGGCTGAAGCTTTCTTT.

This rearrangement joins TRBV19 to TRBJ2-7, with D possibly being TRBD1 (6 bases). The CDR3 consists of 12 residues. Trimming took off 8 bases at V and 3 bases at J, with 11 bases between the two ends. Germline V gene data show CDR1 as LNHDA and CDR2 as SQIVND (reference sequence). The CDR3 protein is CASGDTYYEQYF. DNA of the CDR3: TGTGCCAGTGGGGACACCTACTACGAGCAGTACTTC.

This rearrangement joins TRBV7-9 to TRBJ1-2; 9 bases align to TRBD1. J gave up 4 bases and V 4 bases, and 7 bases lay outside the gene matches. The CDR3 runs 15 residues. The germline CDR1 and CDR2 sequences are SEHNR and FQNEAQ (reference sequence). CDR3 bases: TGTGCCAGCAGCTCGGGACAGGGCAGGGTCTATGGCTACACCTTC. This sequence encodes CASSSGQGRVYGYTF.

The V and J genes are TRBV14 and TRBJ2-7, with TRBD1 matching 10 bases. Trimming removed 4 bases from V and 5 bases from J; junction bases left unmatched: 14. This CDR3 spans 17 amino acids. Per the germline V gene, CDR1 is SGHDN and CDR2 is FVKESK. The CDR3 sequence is CASSPTNPDRGWHEQYF. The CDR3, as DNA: TGTGCCAGCAGCCCCACCAATCCGGACAGGGGGTGGCACGAGCAGTACTTC.

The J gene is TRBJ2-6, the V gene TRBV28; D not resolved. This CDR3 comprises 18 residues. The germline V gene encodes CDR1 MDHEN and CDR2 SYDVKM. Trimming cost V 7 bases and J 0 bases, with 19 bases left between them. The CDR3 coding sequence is TGTGCCAGCAATTTGGCCGAAACACAAAGCTCTGGGGCCAACGTCCTGACTTTC. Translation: CASNLAETQSSGANVLTF.

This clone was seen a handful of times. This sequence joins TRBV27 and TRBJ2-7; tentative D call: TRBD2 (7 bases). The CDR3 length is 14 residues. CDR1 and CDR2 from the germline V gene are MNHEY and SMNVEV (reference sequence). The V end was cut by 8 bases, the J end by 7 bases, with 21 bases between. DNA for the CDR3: TGTGCCAGCTCCCGGGGGGCGCGCCTTGAAGAGCAGTACTTC. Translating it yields CASSRGARLEEQYF.

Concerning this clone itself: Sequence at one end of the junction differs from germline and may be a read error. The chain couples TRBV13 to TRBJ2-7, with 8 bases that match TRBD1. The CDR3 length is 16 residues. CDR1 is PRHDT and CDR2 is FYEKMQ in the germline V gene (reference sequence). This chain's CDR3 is CASSLGQGSLAYEQYF. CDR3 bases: TGTGCCAGCAGCCTAGGACAGGGAAGCCTTGCCTACGAGCAGTACTTC. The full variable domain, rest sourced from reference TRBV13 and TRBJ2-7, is AAGVIQSPRHLIKEKRETATLKCYPIPRHDTVYWYQQGPGQDPQFLISFYEKMQSDKGSIPDRFSAQQFSDYHSELNMSSLELGDSALYFCASSLGQGSLAYEQYFGPGTRLTVT.

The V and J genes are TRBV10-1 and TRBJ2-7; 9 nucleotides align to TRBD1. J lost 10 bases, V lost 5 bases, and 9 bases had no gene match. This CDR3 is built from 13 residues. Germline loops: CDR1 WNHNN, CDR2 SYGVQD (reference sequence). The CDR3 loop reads CASSRDRAGFQYF. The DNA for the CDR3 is TGCGCCAGCAGTCGGGACAGGGCCGGGTTTCAGTACTTC.

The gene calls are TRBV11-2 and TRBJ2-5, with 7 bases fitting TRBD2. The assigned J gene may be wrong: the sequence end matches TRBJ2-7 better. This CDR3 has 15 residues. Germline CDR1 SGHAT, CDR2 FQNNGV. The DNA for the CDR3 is TGTGCCAGCAGCTTACTCTCGGGAGGACCCTACGAGCAGTACTTC. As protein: CASSLLSGGPYEQYF.

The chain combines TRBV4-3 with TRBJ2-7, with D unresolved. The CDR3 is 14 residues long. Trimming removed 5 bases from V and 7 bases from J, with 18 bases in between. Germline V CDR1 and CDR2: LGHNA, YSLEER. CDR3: CASSSERGSLEQYF. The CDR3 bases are TGCGCCAGCAGCTCAGAAAGAGGCAGTCTTGAGCAGTACTTC.

The CDR3 nucleotides read TGTGCCAGCAGCTTGGCCACAGTCTCCTACGAGCAGTACTTC. This codes for CASSLATVSYEQYF. This chain connects TRBV5-5 to TRBJ2-7; D ambiguous. The V end was cut by 0 bases, the J end by 0 bases, with 7 bases between. This CDR3 region has 14 residues. Germline CDR1 SGHKS, CDR2 YYEKEE (reference sequence).

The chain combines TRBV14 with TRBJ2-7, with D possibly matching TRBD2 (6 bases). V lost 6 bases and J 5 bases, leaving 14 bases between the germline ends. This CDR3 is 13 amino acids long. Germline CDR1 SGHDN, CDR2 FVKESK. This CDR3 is CASSPWGEDEQYF. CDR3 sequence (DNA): TGTGCCAGCAGTCCATGGGGGGAGGACGAGCAGTACTTC.

The CDR3 protein is CASSPPTKNEKLFF. The CDR3 DNA reads TGTGCCAGCAGCCCCCCGACAAAGAATGAAAAACTGTTTTTT. The chain recombines TRBV7-9 with TRBJ1-4, with unresolved D. Trimming cost V 5 bases and J 5 bases, with 12 bases left between them. The CDR3 contains 14 residues. The germline V gene has CDR1 SEHNR and CDR2 FQNEAQ (reference sequence).

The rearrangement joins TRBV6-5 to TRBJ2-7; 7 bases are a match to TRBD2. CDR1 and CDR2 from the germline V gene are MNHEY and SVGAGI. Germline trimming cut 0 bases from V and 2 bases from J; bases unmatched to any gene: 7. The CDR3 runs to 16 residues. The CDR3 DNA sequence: TGTGCCAGCAGTTACTCGGGGGGGGAGATCGCCTACGAGCAGTACTTC. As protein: CASSYSGGEIAYEQYF.

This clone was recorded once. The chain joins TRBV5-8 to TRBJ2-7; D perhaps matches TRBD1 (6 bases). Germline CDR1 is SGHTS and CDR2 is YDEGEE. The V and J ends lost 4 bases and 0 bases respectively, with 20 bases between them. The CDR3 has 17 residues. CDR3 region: CASSQASAGEISYEQYF. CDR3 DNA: TGTGCCAGCAGCCAAGCGTCGGCAGGGGAAATCTCCTACGAGCAGTACTTC.

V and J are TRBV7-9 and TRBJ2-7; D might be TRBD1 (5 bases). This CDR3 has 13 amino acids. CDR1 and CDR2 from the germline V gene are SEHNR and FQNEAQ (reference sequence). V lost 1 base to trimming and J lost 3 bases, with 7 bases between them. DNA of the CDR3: TGTGCCAGCAGCTTAGGACAGTTCTACGAGCAGTACTTC. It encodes CASSLGQFYEQYF.

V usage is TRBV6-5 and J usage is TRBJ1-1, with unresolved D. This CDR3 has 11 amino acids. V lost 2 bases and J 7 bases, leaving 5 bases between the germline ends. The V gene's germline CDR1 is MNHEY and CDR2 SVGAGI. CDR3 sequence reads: CASSYGHEAFF. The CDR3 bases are TGTGCCAGCAGTTACGGCCATGAAGCTTTCTTT.

The CDR3 region has the DNA TGTGCCAGCAGTGAAAGCCCAGGGGCTGGCTATGGCTACACCTTC. It encodes CASSESPGAGYGYTF. V is TRBV6-1 and J is TRBJ1-2; weak D call: TRBD1 (6 bases). Germline CDR1 MNHNS, CDR2 SASEGT. The ends were cut back, 2 bases at V and 4 bases at J, with 14 bases in the middle. This CDR3 comprises 15 residues.

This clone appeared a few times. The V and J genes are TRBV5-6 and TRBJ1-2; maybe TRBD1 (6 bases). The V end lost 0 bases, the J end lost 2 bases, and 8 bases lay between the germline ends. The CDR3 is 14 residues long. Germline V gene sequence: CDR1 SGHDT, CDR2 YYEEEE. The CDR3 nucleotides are TGTGCCAGCAGCTTGGGGACAGTAAACTATGGCTACACCTTC. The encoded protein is CASSLGTVNYGYTF.

The CDR3 DNA sequence: TGTGCCAGCAGCCAAGATTCTCCGGGACATACTCTCTCCTACGAGCAGTACTTC. Translating gives CASSQDSPGHTLSYEQYF. The rearrangement uses TRBV4-2 and TRBJ2-7; D may be TRBD1 (6 bases). This CDR3 has 18 amino acids. V lost 0 bases, J lost 0 bases, and 18 bases lay in between. Germline V gives CDR1 LGHNA, CDR2 YNFKEQ.

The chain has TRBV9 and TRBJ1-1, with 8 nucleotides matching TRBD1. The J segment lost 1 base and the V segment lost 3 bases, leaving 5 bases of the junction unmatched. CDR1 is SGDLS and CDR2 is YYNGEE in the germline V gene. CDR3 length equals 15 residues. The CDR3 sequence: CASSEKGQGNTEAFF. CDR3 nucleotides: TGTGCCAGCAGCGAAAAAGGACAGGGGAACACTGAAGCTTTCTTT.

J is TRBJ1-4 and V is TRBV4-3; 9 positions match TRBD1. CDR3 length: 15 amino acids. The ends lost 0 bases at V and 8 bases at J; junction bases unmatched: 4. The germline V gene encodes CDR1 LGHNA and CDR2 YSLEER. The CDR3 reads CASSQEGTGWEKLFF. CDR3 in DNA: TGCGCCAGCAGCCAAGAGGGGACAGGGTGGGAAAAACTGTTTTTT.

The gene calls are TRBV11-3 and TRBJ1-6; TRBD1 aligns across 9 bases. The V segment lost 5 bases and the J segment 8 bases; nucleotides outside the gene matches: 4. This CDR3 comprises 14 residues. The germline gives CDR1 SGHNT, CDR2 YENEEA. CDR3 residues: CASSKDRGDSPLHF. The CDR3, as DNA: TGTGCCAGCAGCAAGGACAGGGGAGATTCACCCCTCCACTTT. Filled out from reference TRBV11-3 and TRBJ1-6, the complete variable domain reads EAGVVQSPRYKIIEKKQPVAFWCNPISGHNTLYWYLQNLGQGPELLIRYENEEAVDDSQLPKDRFSAERLKGVDSTLKIQPAELGDSAVYLCASSKDRGDSPLHFGNGTRLTVT.